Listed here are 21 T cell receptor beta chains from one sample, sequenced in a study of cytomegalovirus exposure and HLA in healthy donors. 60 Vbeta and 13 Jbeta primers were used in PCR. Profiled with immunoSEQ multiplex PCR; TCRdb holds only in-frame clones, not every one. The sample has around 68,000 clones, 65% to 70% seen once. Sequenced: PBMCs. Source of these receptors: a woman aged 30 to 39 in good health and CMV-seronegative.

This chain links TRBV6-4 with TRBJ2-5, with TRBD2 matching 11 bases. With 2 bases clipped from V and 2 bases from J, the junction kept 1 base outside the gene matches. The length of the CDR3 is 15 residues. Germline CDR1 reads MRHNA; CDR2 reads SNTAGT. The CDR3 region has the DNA TGTGCCAGCAGTGACGGGACTAGCGGACAAGAGACCCAGTACTTC. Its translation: CASSDGTSGQETQYF.

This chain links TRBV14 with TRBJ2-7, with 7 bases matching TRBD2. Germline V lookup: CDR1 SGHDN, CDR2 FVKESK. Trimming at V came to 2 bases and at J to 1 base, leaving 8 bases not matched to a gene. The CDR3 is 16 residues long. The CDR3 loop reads CASSQRPGRGSYEQYF. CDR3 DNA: TGTGCCAGCAGCCAAAGACCAGGGCGGGGGTCCTACGAGCAGTACTTC.

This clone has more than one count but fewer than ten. The CDR3 spells CARRGAPSYGYTF. In nucleotides, the CDR3 is TGTGCCCGACGGGGGGCGCCTAGCTATGGCTACACCTTC. The rearrangement uses TRBV30 and TRBJ1-2, with TRBD1 as a possible D gene (6 bases). The CDR3 spans 13 residues. CDR1 and CDR2 (germline): GTSNPN, SVGIG (reference sequence). V dropped 8 bases and J dropped 4 bases, with 17 bases sitting between them.

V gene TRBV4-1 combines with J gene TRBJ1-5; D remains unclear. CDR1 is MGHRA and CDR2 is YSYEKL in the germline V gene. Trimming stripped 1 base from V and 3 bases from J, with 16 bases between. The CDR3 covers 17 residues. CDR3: CASSQVPRGGNNQPQHF. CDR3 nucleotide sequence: TGCGCCAGCAGCCAAGTTCCGCGGGGAGGGAACAATCAGCCCCAGCATTTT.

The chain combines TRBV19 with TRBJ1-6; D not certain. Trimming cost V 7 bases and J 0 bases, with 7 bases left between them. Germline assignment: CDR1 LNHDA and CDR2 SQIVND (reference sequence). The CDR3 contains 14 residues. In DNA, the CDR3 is TGTGCCAGTACCCACAGCTCCTATAATTCACCCCTCCACTTT. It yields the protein CASTHSSYNSPLHF.

CDR3 bases: TGTGCCAGCAGTGGACAAATCGCTGGAAACACCATATATTTT. It is translated as CASSGQIAGNTIYF. The chain is built from TRBV9 and TRBJ1-3; D possibly corresponds to TRBD1 (5 bases). Germline assignment: CDR1 SGDLS and CDR2 YYNGEE. This CDR3 spans 14 amino acids. V was cut by 5 bases and J by 2 bases, with 11 bases left in between.

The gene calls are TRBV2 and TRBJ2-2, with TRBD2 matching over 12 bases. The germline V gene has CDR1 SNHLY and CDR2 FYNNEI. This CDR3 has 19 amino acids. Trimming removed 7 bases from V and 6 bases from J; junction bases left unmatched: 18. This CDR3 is CASMQGQMMTSGGPGELFF. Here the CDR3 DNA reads TGTGCCAGCATGCAGGGACAGATGATGACTAGCGGGGGCCCCGGGGAGCTGTTTTTT.

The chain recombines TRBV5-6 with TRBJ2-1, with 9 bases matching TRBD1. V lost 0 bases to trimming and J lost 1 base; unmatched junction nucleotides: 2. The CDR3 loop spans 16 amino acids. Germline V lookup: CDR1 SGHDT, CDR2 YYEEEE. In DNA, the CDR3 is TGTGCCAGCAGCTTGGGGGACAGGGAGTCCTACAATGAGCAGTTCTTC. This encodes CASSLGDRESYNEQFF.

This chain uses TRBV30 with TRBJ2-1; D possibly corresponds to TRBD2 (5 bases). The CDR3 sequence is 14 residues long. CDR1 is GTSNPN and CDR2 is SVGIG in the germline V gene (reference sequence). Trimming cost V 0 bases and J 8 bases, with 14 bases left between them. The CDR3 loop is CAWSVILVSDEQFF. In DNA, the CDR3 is TGTGCCTGGAGTGTAATACTAGTATCCGATGAGCAGTTCTTC.

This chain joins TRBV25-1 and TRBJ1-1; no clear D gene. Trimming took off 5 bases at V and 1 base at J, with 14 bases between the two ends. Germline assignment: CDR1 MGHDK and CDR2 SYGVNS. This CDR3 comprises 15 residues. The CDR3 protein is CASSIVGGGNTEAFF. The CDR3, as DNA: TGTGCCAGCAGTATCGTTGGCGGAGGGAACACTGAAGCTTTCTTT.

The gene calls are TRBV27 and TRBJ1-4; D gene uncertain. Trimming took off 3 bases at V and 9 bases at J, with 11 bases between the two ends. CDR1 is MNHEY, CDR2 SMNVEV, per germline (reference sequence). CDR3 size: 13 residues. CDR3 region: CASSFNSFKKLFF. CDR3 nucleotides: TGTGCCAGCAGTTTTAACAGCTTTAAAAAACTGTTTTTT.

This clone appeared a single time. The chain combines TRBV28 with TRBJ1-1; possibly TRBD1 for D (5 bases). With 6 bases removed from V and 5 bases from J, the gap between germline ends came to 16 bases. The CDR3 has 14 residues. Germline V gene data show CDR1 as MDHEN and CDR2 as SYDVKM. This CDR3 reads CASRTNPGVTEAFF. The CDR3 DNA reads TGTGCCAGCAGAACCAATCCGGGGGTAACTGAAGCTTTCTTT.

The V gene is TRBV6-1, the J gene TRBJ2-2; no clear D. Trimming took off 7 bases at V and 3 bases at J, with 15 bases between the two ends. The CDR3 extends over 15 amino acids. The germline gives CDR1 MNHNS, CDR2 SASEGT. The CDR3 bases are TGTGCCAGCAATCCTAGGAGTAGTTACACCGGGGAGCTGTTTTTT. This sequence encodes CASNPRSSYTGELFF.

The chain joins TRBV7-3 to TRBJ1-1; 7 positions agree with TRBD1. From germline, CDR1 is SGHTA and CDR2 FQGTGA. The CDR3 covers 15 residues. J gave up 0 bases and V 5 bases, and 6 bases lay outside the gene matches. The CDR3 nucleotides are TGTGCCAGCAGCCCAGGGGGGACAATGAACACTGAAGCTTTCTTT. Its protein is CASSPGGTMNTEAFF. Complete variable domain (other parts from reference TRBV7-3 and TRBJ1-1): GAGVSQTPSNKVTEKGKYVELRCDPISGHTALYWYRQSLGQGPEFLIYFQGTGAADDSGLPNDRFFAVRPEGSVSTLKIQRTERGDSAVYLCASSPGGTMNTEAFFGQGTRLTVV.

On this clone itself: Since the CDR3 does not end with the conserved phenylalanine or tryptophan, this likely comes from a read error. CDR3 in amino acids: CAEGAHGYTV. In DNA, the CDR3 is TGTGCCGAGGGGGCTCATGGCTACACCGTC. This chain uses TRBV30 with TRBJ1-2; 7 nucleotides line up with TRBD1. This CDR3 contains 10 residues. Trimming took 8 bases from V and 6 from J; bases not matched to a gene: 3. Germline V gene sequence: CDR1 GTSNPN, CDR2 SVGIG (reference sequence).

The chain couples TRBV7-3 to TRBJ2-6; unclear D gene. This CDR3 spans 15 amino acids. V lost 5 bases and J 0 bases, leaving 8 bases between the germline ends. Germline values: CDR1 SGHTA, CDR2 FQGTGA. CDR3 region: CASSPQSSGANVLTF. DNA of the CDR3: TGTGCCAGCAGCCCTCAGTCCTCTGGGGCCAACGTCCTGACTTTC.

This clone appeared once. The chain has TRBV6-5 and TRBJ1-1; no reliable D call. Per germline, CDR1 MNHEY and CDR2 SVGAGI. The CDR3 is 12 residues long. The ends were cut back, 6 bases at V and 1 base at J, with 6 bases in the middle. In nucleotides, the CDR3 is TGTGCCAGCAGGTGGAGGAACACTGAAGCTTTCTTT. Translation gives CASRWRNTEAFF.

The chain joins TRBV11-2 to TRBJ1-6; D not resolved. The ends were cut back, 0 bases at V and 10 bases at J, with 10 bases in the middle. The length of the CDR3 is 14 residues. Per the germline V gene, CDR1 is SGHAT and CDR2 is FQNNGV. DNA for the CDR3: TGTGCCAGCAGCTTAGATTTAGCATACTCACCCCTCCACTTT. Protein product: CASSLDLAYSPLHF.

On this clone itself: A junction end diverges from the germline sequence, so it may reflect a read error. Written as DNA, the CDR3 is TGTGCCAGCGGTGAGGAGGGGGCATTGACTGAAGCTTTCTTT. It specifies CASGEEGALTEAFF. The chain joins TRBV6-1 to TRBJ1-1; TRBD1 agrees at 7 bases. CDR1 MNHNS and CDR2 SASEGT come from the germline V gene. This CDR3 has 14 residues.

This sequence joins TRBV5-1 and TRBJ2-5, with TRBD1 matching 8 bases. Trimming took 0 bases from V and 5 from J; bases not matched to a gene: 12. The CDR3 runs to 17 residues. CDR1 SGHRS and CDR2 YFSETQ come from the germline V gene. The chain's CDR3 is CASSLGTGSDNGETQYF. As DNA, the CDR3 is TGCGCCAGCAGCTTGGGGACAGGGTCTGATAATGGGGAGACCCAGTACTTC.

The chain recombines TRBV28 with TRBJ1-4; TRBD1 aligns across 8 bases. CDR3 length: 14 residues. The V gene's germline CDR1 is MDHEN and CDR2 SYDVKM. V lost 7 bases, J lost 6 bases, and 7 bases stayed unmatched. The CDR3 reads CASNRDRTDEKLFF. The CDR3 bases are TGTGCCAGCAATAGGGACAGGACGGATGAAAAACTGTTTTTT.